Presented here are 8 T cell receptor beta chains from one specimen sequenced in a study of CD8+ T cells in alopecia areata. Treatment: oral pan-JAK inhibitor, 5-10 mg twice daily. RNA was isolated and reverse transcribed to cDNA, the sequencing template. Generated by immunoSEQ multiplex PCR, the TCRdb table keeps only in-frame clones and is missing some. The data hold approximately 170,000 clones, with approximately 62% observed a single time. Sample: CD4+ T cells sorted from blood, taken at week 24, from a patient treated with tofacitinib. The receptor set was obtained from a human donor with alopecia areata.

The CDR3 DNA reads as TGTGCCAGCAGCTTAGGGGTCCACGGGGGGGCTGCAGATACGCAGTATTTT. Translation: CASSLGVHGGAADTQYF. This sequence joins TRBV7-8 and TRBJ2-3, with TRBD2 matching 8 bases. CDR1 is SGHVS and CDR2 is FQNEAQ in the germline V gene. CDR3 length equals 17 residues. The trim removed 1 base at V and 4 bases at J, leaving 10 bases unmatched. Together with reference TRBV7-8 and TRBJ2-3, the CDR3 gives the full variable domain: GAGVSQSPRYKVAKRGQDVALRCDPISGHVSLFWYQQALGQGPEFLTYFQNEAQLDKSGLPSDRFFAERPEGSVSTLKIQRTQQEDSAVYLCASSLGVHGGAADTQYFGPGTRLTVL.

Only a few counts were recorded for this clone. The J gene is TRBJ2-5, the V gene TRBV7-9; D call uncertain. The germline CDR1 and CDR2 sequences are SEHNR and FQNEAQ (reference sequence). V was trimmed by 3 bases and J by 7 bases, leaving 12 bases between them. CDR3 length: 13 amino acids. CDR3 residues: CASSFAGRGTQYF. In DNA, the CDR3 is TGTGCCAGCAGCTTCGCAGGTCGCGGGACCCAGTACTTC.

This clone was recorded only once. The chain couples TRBV5-1 to TRBJ1-6; 8 bases match TRBD1. The CDR3 is 16 amino acids. The trim removed 4 bases at V and 7 bases at J, leaving 10 bases unmatched. Germline V gene sequence: CDR1 SGHRS, CDR2 YFSETQ. The CDR3 coding sequence is TGCGCCAGCAGCGCGACGGGACAGGCGATCAATTCACCCCTCCACTTT. Its protein is CASSATGQAINSPLHF.

The chain couples TRBV29-1 to TRBJ1-3, with a tentative D call TRBD1 (5 bases). This CDR3 region has 11 residues. Trimming stripped 8 bases from V and 8 bases from J, with 13 bases between. Germline assignment: CDR1 SQVTM and CDR2 ANQGSEA. CDR3 loop: CSYNVGDTIYF. The CDR3 region has the DNA TGCAGCTACAATGTGGGGGACACCATATATTTT.

The chain combines TRBV5-1 with TRBJ1-5; D is unresolved. Germline lookup yields CDR1 SGHRS and CDR2 YFSETQ. The ends were cut back, 0 bases at V and 6 bases at J, with 7 bases in the middle. This CDR3 has 13 residues. DNA for the CDR3: TGCGCCAGCAGCTTGGAGGGAATTCAGCCCCAGCATTTT. It is translated as CASSLEGIQPQHF.

The chain uses TRBV30 and TRBJ2-7; 7 bases map to TRBD1. Germline CDR1 is GTSNPN and CDR2 is SVGIG (reference sequence). The V gene end was trimmed by 3 bases and the J gene end by 3 bases; junction bases not matched to a gene: 8. This CDR3 comprises 14 residues. DNA of the CDR3: TGTGCCTGGAGGGGGCGACAGGGCCGCTACGAGCAGTACTTC. This encodes CAWRGRQGRYEQYF.

This chain uses TRBV4-1 with TRBJ1-4; D is unresolved. Per the germline V gene, CDR1 is MGHRA and CDR2 is YSYEKL. Trimming cost V 1 base and J 5 bases, with 14 bases left between them. CDR3 length: 16 amino acids. Here the CDR3 DNA reads TGCGCCAGCAGCCAAGGGGCGAGGCAGTGGAATGAAAAACTGTTTTTT. It codes for CASSQGARQWNEKLFF.

The sample holds a few counts of this clone. V and J are TRBV4-2 and TRBJ1-6; 7 positions agree with TRBD1. Germline lookup yields CDR1 LGHNA and CDR2 YNFKEQ. V dropped 0 bases and J dropped 9; count of bases not matched to a gene: 5. The CDR3 length is 15 residues. The CDR3 reads CASSQDQGGPSPLHF. The CDR3 bases are TGTGCCAGCAGCCAAGACCAGGGGGGGCCTTCACCCCTCCACTTT.